The following is a T cell receptor beta chain sequence with its context. Adults between roughly 18 and 100 years of age took part from 20 to 25 US areas. Assignments of participants to cohorts depended upon their own reported clinical history. The sample originates from a study of blood T cell repertoires in COVID-19. Some clones are missing from TCRdb's copy, which holds only in-frame ones; the method was immunoSEQ multiplex PCR. The sample holds a few hundred thousand clones, roughly 86% seen once. From germline, CDR1 is SGHTA and CDR2 FQGNSA. Trimming removed 2 bases from V and 4 bases from J, with 8 bases in between. The length of the CDR3 is 13 residues.

This receptor was obtained from a woman aged 25-40 years who had recovered from COVID-19. The V and J genes are TRBV7-2 and TRBJ1-2, with D perhaps TRBD1 (5 bases). The sequencing input was PBMCs or T cells enriched from blood (not recorded which). The CDR3 DNA is TGTGCCAGCAGCTTACGCAGGGTCTATGGCTACACCTTC. Encoded protein: CASSLRRVYGYTF.